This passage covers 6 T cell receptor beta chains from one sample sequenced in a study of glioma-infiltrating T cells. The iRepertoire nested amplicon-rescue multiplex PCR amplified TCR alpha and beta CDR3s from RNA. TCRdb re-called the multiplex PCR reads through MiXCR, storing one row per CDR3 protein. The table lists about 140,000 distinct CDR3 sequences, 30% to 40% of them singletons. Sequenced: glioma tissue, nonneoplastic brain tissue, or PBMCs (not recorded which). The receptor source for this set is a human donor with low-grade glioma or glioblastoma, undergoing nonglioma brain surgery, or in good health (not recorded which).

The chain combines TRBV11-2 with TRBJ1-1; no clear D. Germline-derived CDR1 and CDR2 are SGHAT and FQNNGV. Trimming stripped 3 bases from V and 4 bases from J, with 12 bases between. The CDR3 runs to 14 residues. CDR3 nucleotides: TGTGCCAGCAGCTTCCCCGGAACGACCACTGAAGCTTTCTTT. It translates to CASSFPGTTTEAFF.

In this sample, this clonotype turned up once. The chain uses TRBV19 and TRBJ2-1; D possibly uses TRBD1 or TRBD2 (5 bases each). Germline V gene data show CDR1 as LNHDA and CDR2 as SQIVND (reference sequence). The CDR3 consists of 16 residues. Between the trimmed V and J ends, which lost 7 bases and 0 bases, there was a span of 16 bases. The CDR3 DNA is TGTGCCAGTATCGCTGGTGGGGCGGGCTCCTACAATGAGCAGTTCTTC. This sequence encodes CASIAGGAGSYNEQFF.

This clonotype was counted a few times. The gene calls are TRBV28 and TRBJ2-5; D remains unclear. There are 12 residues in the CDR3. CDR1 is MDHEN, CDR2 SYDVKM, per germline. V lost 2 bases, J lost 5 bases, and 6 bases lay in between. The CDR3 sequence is CASSLIAETQYF. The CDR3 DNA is TGTGCCAGCAGTTTAATTGCGGAGACCCAGTACTTC.

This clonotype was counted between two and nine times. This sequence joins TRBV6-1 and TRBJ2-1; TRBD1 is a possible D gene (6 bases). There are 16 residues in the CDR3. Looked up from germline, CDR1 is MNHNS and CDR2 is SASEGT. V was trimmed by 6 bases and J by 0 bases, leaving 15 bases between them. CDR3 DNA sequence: TGTGCCAGCAGCCGAACGTGGGGGCGCTCCTACAATGAGCAGTTCTTC. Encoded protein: CASSRTWGRSYNEQFF.

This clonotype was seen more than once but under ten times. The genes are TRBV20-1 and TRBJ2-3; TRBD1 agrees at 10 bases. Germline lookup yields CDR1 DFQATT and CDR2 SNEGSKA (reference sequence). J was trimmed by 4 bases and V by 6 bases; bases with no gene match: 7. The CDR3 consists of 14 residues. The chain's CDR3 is CSAADRGRADTQYF. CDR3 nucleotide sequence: TGCAGTGCCGCCGACAGGGGGCGGGCAGATACGCAGTATTTT.

CDR3 sequence reads: CATFNWDGEDGYTF. The DNA of the CDR3 is TGTGCCACCTTCAACTGGGACGGAGAGGATGGCTACACCTTC. The V and J genes are TRBV10-3 and TRBJ1-2; possibly TRBD1 for D (5 bases). The CDR3 has 14 amino acids. Germline CDR1 ENHRY, CDR2 SYGVKD. Trimming took 10 bases from V and 6 from J, leaving 21 bases between them.